This T cell receptor beta chain was identified in a study of T-cell memory formation after mild COVID-19. TCRdb re-called the 5' RACE reads through MiXCR, storing one row per CDR3 protein. This sample has 170,000 or so distinct CDR3 sequences; around a fifth occur once, and the top ten carry about 21%. Germline CDR1 SGHDN, CDR2 FVKESK. V shed 0 bases and J shed 3 bases, with 16 bases lying between them. This CDR3 comprises 17 residues. This sequence joins TRBV14 and TRBJ2-3; possibly TRBD2 for D (6 bases). The sequencing sample was made of PBMCs or a T cell subset sorted from them (not recorded which). This TCR was sampled from an adult woman who had mild COVID-19 (a few samples of this study predate the infection). Cell type and time point are not known. The CDR3 coding sequence is TGTGCCAGCAGCCAAGAACGAGTGGGGGGTAGAACAGATACGCAGTATTTT. Amino acids: CASSQERVGGRTDTQYF.